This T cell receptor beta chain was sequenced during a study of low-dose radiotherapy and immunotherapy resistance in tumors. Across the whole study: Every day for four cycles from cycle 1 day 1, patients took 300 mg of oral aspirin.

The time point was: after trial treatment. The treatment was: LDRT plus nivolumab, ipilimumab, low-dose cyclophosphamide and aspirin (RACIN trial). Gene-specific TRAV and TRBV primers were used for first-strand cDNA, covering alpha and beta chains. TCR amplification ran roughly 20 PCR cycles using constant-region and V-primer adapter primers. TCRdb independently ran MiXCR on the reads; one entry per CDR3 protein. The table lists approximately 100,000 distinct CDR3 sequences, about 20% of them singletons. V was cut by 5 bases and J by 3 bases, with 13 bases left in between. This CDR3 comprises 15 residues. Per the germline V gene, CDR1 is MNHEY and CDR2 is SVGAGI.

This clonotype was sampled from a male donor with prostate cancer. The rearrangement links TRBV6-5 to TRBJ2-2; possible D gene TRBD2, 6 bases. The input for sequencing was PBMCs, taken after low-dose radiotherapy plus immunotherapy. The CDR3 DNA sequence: TGTGCCAGCAGTGCGACTAGTGACCACACCGGGGAGCTGTTTTTT. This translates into CASSATSDHTGELFF.